What follows are 14 T cell receptor beta chains derived from one specimen sequenced in a study of regulatory T cells in long-lasting Graves disease. Library construction for TCR beta used iRepertoire HTBI primers and Arm-PCR of CDR3 regions. One entry per CDR3 protein, called by TCRdb with MiXCR from the multiplex PCR reads. The sample contains about 540,000 distinct CDR3 sequences, roughly 12% of which appear only once. Stated time point: newly diagnosed GD, antithyroid drugs for less than 3 months. Construction of the TCR library relied on RNA isolated from PBMCs. The sample was also reused in another study, on T cells in Graves' hyperthyroidism and ophthalmopathy.

The sample was peripheral blood mononuclear cells (PBMCs), taken at new diagnosis, from a patient treated with antithyroid drugs. The receptors stem from a young man with Graves disease.

On this clonotype itself: This could be a read error, since a much larger clone is one nucleotide away. This rearrangement joins TRBV6-2 or TRBV6-3 to TRBJ2-7, with D possibly TRBD1 on 6 matching bases. The CDR3 consists of 16 residues. CDR1 and CDR2 from the germline V gene are MNHEY and SVGEGT. Trimming removed 0 bases at V and 2 bases at J, with 14 bases between. CDR3 DNA sequence: TGTGCCAGCAGTTACTCCTCTGGGGGCATGCCCTACGAGCAGTACTTC. Its translation: CASSYSSGGMPYEQYF.

Ten or more counts support this clonotype. This chain links TRBV12-3 or TRBV12-4 with TRBJ1-2; no reliable D call. The CDR3 has 13 amino acids. The V and J ends lost 0 bases and 8 bases respectively, with 10 bases between them. Here the CDR3 DNA reads TGTGCCAGCAGTTTAGCGCTTCCCCGCGGCTACACCTTC. Translated, it gives CASSLALPRGYTF.

This clonotype has more than one count but fewer than ten. The genes are TRBV3-1 and TRBJ2-1; 12 bases are a match to TRBD2. Looked up from germline, CDR1 is LGHDT and CDR2 is YNNKEL (reference sequence). The CDR3 covers 16 residues. Trimming at V came to 4 bases and at J to 3 bases, leaving 4 bases not matched to a gene. CDR3 loop: CASSRLAGDVYNEQFF. CDR3 coding DNA: TGTGCCAGCAGCCGACTAGCGGGAGACGTCTACAATGAGCAGTTCTTC.

This clonotype was found a few times. The chain uses TRBV20-1 and TRBJ2-1; a weak D match, TRBD1 (5 bases). V lost 7 bases and J lost 5, with 18 bases in between. CDR1 DFQATT and CDR2 SNEGSKA come from the germline V gene (reference sequence). This CDR3 spans 14 amino acids. The CDR3: CSGLWPWGDNEQFF. The CDR3 DNA follows: TGCAGTGGACTTTGGCCTTGGGGCGACAATGAGCAGTTCTTC.

This clonotype appeared a few times. This chain links TRBV5-5 with TRBJ2-5, with a possible D match to TRBD1 (6 bases). Deletions cut 2 bases from V and 14 bases from J, with 13 bases between. Germline V lookup: CDR1 SGHKS, CDR2 YYEKEE (reference sequence). The CDR3 sequence is 11 residues long. The CDR3 loop reads CASSFRDTDYF. CDR3 in DNA: TGTGCCAGCAGCTTTAGGGACACGGATTACTTC.

The chain employs TRBV9 and TRBJ2-1; D is ambiguous. CDR1 SGDLS and CDR2 YYNGEE come from the germline V gene. The V gene lost 4 bases and the J gene lost 1 base, with 12 bases spanning the gap. CDR3 length equals 15 residues. The CDR3 loop reads CASSTSSSSYNEQFF. CDR3 coding DNA: TGTGCCAGCAGCACTTCTAGTTCGTCCTACAATGAGCAGTTCTTC.

This clonotype occurred many times. The chain carries TRBV29-1 and TRBJ2-3; D is unresolved. This CDR3 spans 12 amino acids. CDR1 and CDR2 from the germline V gene are SQVTM and ANQGSEA. The germline V and J ends were trimmed by 3 bases and 1 base, with 5 bases remaining between them. CDR3 region: CSVDQGTDTQYF. The CDR3 DNA reads TGCAGCGTTGACCAGGGCACAGATACGCAGTATTTT.

In its sample, this clonotype was seen a few times. The chain combines TRBV4-1 with TRBJ1-1, with 9 bases matching TRBD1. The CDR3 loop spans 16 amino acids. Germline CDR1 and CDR2: MGHRA and YSYEKL. V gave up 3 bases and J gave up 1 base; unmatched junction bases: 6. The CDR3 sequence: CASSHGQGPRNTEAFF. The CDR3 region has the DNA TGCGCCAGCAGCCACGGACAGGGGCCTAGGAACACTGAAGCTTTCTTT.

This rearrangement joins TRBV13 to TRBJ2-7; D ambiguous. The length of the CDR3 is 13 residues. V shed 5 bases and J shed 2 bases, with 10 bases lying between them. CDR1 is PRHDT, CDR2 FYEKMQ, per germline (reference sequence). This CDR3 is CASSTQSPYEQYF. Written as DNA, the CDR3 is TGTGCCAGCAGCACACAGAGCCCCTACGAGCAGTACTTC.

This clonotype was recorded many times. This chain uses TRBV13 with TRBJ2-1, with D possibly matching TRBD1 (6 bases). The CDR3 totals 17 residues. CDR1 PRHDT and CDR2 FYEKMQ come from the germline V gene (reference sequence). V was clipped by 5 bases and J by 10 bases, with 27 bases between them. In nucleotides, the CDR3 is TGTGCCAGCAGCCCGAGACAGAGTCCTTACCCCGACAGGGAGCAGTTCTTC. Its protein is CASSPRQSPYPDREQFF.

The table lists this clonotype with many counts. The rearrangement joins TRBV11-2 to TRBJ2-1, with D perhaps matching TRBD1 (6 bases). V gave up 5 bases and J gave up 7 bases, with 15 bases separating them. The CDR3 covers 14 residues. Germline V lookup: CDR1 SGHAT, CDR2 FQNNGV. The CDR3 region is CASSPGTLRNEQFF. The CDR3 nucleotides read TGTGCCAGCAGCCCGGGGACACTTAGGAATGAGCAGTTCTTC.

This clonotype was seen at least ten times. The chain employs TRBV20-1 and TRBJ1-1, with a weak D call TRBD1 (5 bases). Per the germline V gene, CDR1 is DFQATT and CDR2 is SNEGSKA (reference sequence). The CDR3 totals 12 residues. Deletions cut 3 bases from V and 4 bases from J, with 9 bases between. The CDR3 DNA reads as TGCAGTGCTAGTGCAGGGACCACTGAAGCTTTCTTT. It encodes CSASAGTTEAFF.

In this sample, this clonotype turned up many times. The chain is built from TRBV7-9 and TRBJ2-3; 7 nucleotides line up with TRBD2. Germline CDR1 SEHNR, CDR2 FQNEAQ (reference sequence). CDR3 length equals 15 residues. V gave up 8 bases and J gave up 2 bases; unmatched junction bases: 10. Here the CDR3 DNA reads TGTGCCAGCCTTCGCAGGCGGGAGTCCACAGATACGCAGTATTTT. It encodes CASLRRRESTDTQYF.

This clonotype was counted at least ten times. The genes are TRBV30 and TRBJ2-3; D is possibly TRBD2 (6 bases). V was pared by 3 bases and J by 8 bases, with 21 bases between. CDR1 is GTSNPN and CDR2 is SVGIG in the germline V gene (reference sequence). The length of the CDR3 is 15 residues. CDR3 bases: TGTGCCTGGAGGGTGGCGGGAAGGGTCAGCGGTACGCAGTATTTT. It codes for CAWRVAGRVSGTQYF.